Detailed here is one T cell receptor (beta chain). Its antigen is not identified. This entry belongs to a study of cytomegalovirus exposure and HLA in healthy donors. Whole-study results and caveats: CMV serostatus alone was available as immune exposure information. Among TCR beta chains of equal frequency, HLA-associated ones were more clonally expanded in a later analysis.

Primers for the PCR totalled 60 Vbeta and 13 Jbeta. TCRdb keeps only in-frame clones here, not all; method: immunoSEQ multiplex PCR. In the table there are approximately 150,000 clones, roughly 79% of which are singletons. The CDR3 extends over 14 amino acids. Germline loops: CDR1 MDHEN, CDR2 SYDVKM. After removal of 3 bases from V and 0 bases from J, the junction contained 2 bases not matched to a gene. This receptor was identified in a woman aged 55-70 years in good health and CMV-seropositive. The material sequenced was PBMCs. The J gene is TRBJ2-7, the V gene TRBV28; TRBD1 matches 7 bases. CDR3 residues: CASSLAGGSYEQYF. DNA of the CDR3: TGTGCCAGCAGTTTGGCAGGGGGCTCCTACGAGCAGTACTTC.